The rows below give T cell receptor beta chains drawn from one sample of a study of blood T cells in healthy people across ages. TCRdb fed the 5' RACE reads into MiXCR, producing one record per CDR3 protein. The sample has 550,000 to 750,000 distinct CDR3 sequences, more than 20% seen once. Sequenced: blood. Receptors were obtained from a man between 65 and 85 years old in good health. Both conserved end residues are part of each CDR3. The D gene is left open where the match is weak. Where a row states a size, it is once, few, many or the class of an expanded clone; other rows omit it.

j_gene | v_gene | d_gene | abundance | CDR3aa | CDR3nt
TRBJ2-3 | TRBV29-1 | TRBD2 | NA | CSVAGLASSGTTDTQYF | TGCAGCGTTGCGGGATTGGCATCTAGCGGCACCACAGATACGCAGTATTTT
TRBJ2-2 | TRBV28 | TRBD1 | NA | CASRVGQGPTGELFF | TGTGCCAGCAGGGTCGGACAGGGCCCCACCGGGGAGCTGTTTTTT
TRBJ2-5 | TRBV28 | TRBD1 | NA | CASSRNRRTGGETQYF | TGTGCCAGCAGCCGTAACAGACGCACAGGGGGAGAGACCCAGTACTTC
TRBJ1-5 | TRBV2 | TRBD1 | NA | CATEQGLGNQPQHF | TGTGCCACCGAACAGGGGTTGGGGAATCAGCCCCAGCATTTT
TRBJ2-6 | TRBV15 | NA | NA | CATSVAGNGANVLTF | TGTGCCACCAGCGTGGCGGGCAATGGGGCCAACGTCCTGACTTTC
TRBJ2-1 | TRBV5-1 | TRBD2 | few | CASSEPGLAEYNEQFF | TGCGCCAGCAGCGAACCGGGACTAGCGGAGTACAATGAGCAGTTCTTC
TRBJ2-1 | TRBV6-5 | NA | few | CASRGYYNEQFF | TGTGCCAGCAGGGGATATTACAATGAGCAGTTCTTC
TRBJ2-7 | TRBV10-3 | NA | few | CAIRGLASYEQYF | TGTGCCATCAGAGGGCTAGCATCCTACGAGCAGTACTTC
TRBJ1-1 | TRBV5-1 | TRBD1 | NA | CASSSAGGDTEAFF | TGCGCCAGCAGCTCGGCAGGGGGGGACACTGAAGCTTTCTTT
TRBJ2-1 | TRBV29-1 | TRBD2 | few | CSVGTSGMGDEQFF | TGCAGCGTTGGGACTAGCGGGATGGGGGATGAGCAGTTCTTC
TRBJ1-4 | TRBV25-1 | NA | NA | CASSGFPTNEKLFF | TGTGCCAGCAGCGGCTTCCCAACTAATGAAAAACTGTTTTTT
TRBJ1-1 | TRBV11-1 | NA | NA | CASSPTSDTEAFF | TGTGCCAGCAGCCCGACCTCGGACACTGAAGCTTTCTTT
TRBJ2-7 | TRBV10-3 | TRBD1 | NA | CAISERQGISYEQYF | TGTGCCATCAGTGAACGACAGGGGATCTCCTACGAGCAGTACTTC
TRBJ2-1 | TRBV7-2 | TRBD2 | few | CASSLGPAAGVNNEQFF | TGTGCCAGCAGCTTAGGGCCCGCGGCGGGAGTCAACAATGAGCAGTTCTTC
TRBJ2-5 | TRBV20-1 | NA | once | CSARPNGRQETQYF | TGCAGTGCTAGGCCCAACGGGCGGCAAGAGACCCAGTACTTC
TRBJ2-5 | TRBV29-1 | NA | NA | CSVEGQVRTQYF | TGCAGCGTTGAAGGGCAGGTTCGGACCCAGTACTTC
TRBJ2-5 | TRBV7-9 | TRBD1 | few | CASSPSGTGKPNQETQYF | TGTGCCAGCAGTCCCTCCGGGACAGGGAAACCAAACCAAGAGACCCAGTACTTC
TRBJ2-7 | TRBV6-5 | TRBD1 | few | CASRRGQDSTYEQYF | TGTGCCAGCAGAAGGGGACAGGACAGCACCTACGAGCAGTACTTC
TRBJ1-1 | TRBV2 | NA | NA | CASSESNEAFF | TGTGCCAGCAGTGAGTCGAATGAAGCTTTCTTT
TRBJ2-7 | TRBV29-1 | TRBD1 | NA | CSVEKTGSGEQYF | TGCAGCGTGGAAAAGACAGGGAGCGGAGAGCAGTACTTC
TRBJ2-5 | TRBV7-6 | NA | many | CASSSSAIQETQYF | TGTGCCAGCAGCTCTAGCGCGATCCAAGAGACCCAGTACTTC
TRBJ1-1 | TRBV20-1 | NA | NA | CSAAGIGLPEAFF | TGCAGTGCTGCCGGGATAGGGTTACCTGAAGCTTTCTTT
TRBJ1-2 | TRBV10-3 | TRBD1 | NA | CAISLDRGQDGYTF | TGTGCCATCAGCCTAGACAGGGGGCAGGATGGCTACACCTTC
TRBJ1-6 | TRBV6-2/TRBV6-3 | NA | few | CASSYVGVQNSPLHF | TGTGCCAGCAGTTACGTGGGAGTGCAGAATTCACCCCTCCACTTT
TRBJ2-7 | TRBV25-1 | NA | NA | CASSRWDYEQYF | TGTGCCAGCAGCAGGTGGGACTACGAGCAGTACTTC
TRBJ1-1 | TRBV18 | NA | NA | CASSPTDWDTEAFF | TGTGCCAGCTCACCAACAGATTGGGACACTGAAGCTTTCTTT
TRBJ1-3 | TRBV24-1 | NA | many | CATSYGNTIYF | TGTGCCACCAGTTACGGAAACACCATATATTTT
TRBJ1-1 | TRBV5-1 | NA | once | CASGLGGRLGTTEAFF | TGCGCCAGCGGCTTGGGAGGCAGGTTGGGGACCACTGAAGCTTTCTTT
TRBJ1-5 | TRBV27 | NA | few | CASTRETDSNQPQHF | TGTGCCAGCACCCGCGAGACGGATAGCAATCAGCCCCAGCATTTT
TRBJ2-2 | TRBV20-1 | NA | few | CSARDSGTADTGELFF | TGCAGTGCTAGAGATAGTGGGACGGCGGACACCGGGGAGCTGTTTTTT
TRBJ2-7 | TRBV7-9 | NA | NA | CASRPMTGYEQYF | TGTGCCAGCAGGCCCATGACAGGCTACGAGCAGTACTTC
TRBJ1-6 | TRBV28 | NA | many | CASSQGSSYNSPLHF | TGTGCCAGCAGTCAGGGAAGCTCCTATAATTCACCCCTCCACTTT
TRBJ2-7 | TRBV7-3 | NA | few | CASSLGRENEQYF | TGTGCCAGCAGCCTCGGGAGAGAGAACGAGCAGTACTTC
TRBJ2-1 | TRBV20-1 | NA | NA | CSARDRLDEQFF | TGCAGTGCTAGAGATCGGTTGGATGAGCAGTTCTTC
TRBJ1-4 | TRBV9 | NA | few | CASSVGAPTNEKLFF | TGTGCCAGCAGCGTAGGGGCTCCAACTAATGAAAAACTGTTTTTT
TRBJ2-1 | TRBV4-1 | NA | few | CASSQAGPETLYF | TGCGCCAGCAGCCAAGCTGGTCCAGAGACCCTGTACTTC
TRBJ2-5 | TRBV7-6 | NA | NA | CASSLIGGDQETQYF | TGTGCCAGCAGCTTAATAGGGGGTGACCAAGAGACCCAGTACTTC
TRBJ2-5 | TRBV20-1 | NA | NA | CSASQGGPQETQYF | TGCAGTGCTAGTCAGGGGGGGCCCCAAGAGACCCAGTACTTC
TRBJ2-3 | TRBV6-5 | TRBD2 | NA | CASSRLAESTDTQYF | TGTGCCAGCAGCCGACTAGCGGAAAGCACAGATACGCAGTATTTT
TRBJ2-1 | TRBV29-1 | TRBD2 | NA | CSVEPSGSVFIYNEQFF | TGCAGCGTTGAGCCTAGCGGGAGTGTTTTTATCTACAATGAGCAGTTCTTC
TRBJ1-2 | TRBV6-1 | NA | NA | CASSLFGTAEYGYTF | TGTGCCAGCAGTCTCTTTGGGACGGCGGAATATGGCTACACCTTC
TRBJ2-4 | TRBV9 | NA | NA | CASSVELIAKNIQYF | TGTGCCAGCAGCGTAGAGTTGATAGCCAAAAACATTCAGTACTTC
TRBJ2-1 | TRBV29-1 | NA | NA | CSVTGSSYNEQFF | TGCAGCGTTACAGGGAGCTCCTACAATGAGCAGTTCTTC
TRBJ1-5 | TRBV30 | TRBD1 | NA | CAWGDRVGNQPQHF | TGTGCCTGGGGAGACAGGGTCGGCAATCAGCCCCAGCATTTT
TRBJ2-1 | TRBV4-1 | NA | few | CASSQDTEDYWNEQFF | TGCGCCAGCAGCCAAGATACCGAGGACTACTGGAATGAGCAGTTCTTC
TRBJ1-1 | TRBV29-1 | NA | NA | CSAWAGTEAFF | TGCAGCGCTTGGGCTGGAACTGAAGCTTTCTTT
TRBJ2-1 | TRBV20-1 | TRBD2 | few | CSASSSGTRVHNEQFF | TGCAGTGCTAGCTCTAGTGGGACTAGAGTCCACAATGAGCAGTTCTTC
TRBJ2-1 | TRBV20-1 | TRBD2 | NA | CSVPSGRANNEQFF | TGCAGTGTCCCCAGCGGGAGGGCCAACAATGAGCAGTTCTTC
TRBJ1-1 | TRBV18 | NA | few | CASSPDGVGTEAFF | TGTGCCAGCTCACCAGATGGGGTGGGAACTGAAGCTTTCTTT
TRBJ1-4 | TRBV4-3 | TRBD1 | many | CASSQDRQGSSPTNEKLFF | TGCGCCAGCAGCCAGGACCGACAGGGAAGTTCCCCAACTAATGAAAAACTGTTTTTT
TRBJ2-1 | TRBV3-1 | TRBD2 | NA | CASSQNSGTSAPLGQFF | TGTGCCAGCAGCCAGAACTCCGGGACTAGCGCTCCCCTCGGGCAGTTCTTC
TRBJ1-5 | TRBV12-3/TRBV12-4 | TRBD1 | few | CASSPTGGYQPQHF | TGTGCCAGCAGTCCGACAGGGGGTTATCAGCCCCAGCATTTT
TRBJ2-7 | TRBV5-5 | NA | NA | CASSLSPRSGQYF | TGTGCCAGCAGCTTGAGCCCTCGGAGCGGGCAGTACTTC
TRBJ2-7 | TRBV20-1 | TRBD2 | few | CSVAGGEYEQYF | TGCAGTGTAGCGGGAGGGGAGTACGAGCAGTACTTC
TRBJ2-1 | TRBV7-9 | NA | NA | CASSFFSNNEQFF | TGTGCCAGCAGCTTTTTCTCGAACAATGAGCAGTTCTTC
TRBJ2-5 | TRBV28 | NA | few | CASSPPLGQGRQETQYF | TGTGCCAGCAGTCCGCCCCTCGGGCAGGGGAGACAAGAGACCCAGTACTTC
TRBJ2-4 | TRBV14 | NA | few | CASSQAPGSGTKNIQYF | TGTGCCAGCAGCCAAGCCCCTGGTAGCGGTACCAAAAACATTCAGTACTTC